A selection of T cell receptor beta chains follows, all from one sample in a study of vaccination and CD4 T cells after COVID-19. Their antigens are not known. TCRdb reprocessed the PCR reads via MiXCR and lists one record per CDR3 protein. The sample yields some 21,000 distinct CDR3 sequences, around 40% seen once. Material: CD4+ T cells from blood, cultured in vitro, obtained before SARS-CoV-2 vaccination. The receptors were sampled from a human donor who had recovered from COVID-19. Each CDR3 is given with its conserved first and last residue. The D gene is left open where the match is weak. Size is stated for part of the rows, as once, few or many counts, or as a class when the clone is expanded.

V: TRBV6-2/TRBV6-3
size: -
D: TRBD1
J: TRBJ1-1
CDR3: CASRGTGASTEAFF
DNA: TGTGCCAGCAGGGGGACAGGGGCTAGCACTGAAGCTTTCTTT

V: TRBV6-1
size: -
D: -
J: TRBJ1-5
CDR3: CASRWSGQDFTPQHF
DNA: TGTGCCAGCAGGTGGTCGGGCCAAGACTTTACGCCCCAGCATTTT

V: TRBV28
size: -
D: TRBD1
J: TRBJ1-2
CDR3: CASSPGQGAYYGYTF
DNA: TGTGCCAGCAGTCCAGGACAGGGGGCTTACTATGGCTACACCTTC

V: TRBV20-1
size: -
D: -
J: TRBJ2-1
CDR3: CSAILNRGVHEQFF
DNA: TGCAGTGCAATCCTTAATCGAGGGGTCCATGAGCAGTTCTTC

V: TRBV19
size: few
D: -
J: TRBJ1-1
CDR3: CASSIRAQEGTEAFF
DNA: TGTGCCAGTAGTATAAGGGCACAAGAGGGGACTGAAGCTTTCTTT

V: TRBV19
size: -
D: -
J: TRBJ2-2
CDR3: CASSLVGELFF
DNA: TGTGCCAGTAGTCTTGTTGGGGAGCTGTTTTTT

V: TRBV11-2
size: few
D: -
J: TRBJ1-2
CDR3: CASSLQFLRVGYTF
DNA: TGTGCCAGCAGCTTGCAGTTTCTGCGAGTTGGCTACACCTTC

V: TRBV30
size: -
D: -
J: TRBJ1-2
CDR3: CAKRTANYGYTF
DNA: TGTGCCAAACGGACAGCTAACTATGGCTACACCTTC

V: TRBV6-5
size: -
D: TRBD2
J: TRBJ2-7
CDR3: CASSYSAGVYEQYF
DNA: TGTGCCAGCAGTTACTCGGCGGGAGTGTACGAGCAGTACTTC

V: TRBV11-1
size: -
D: TRBD1
J: TRBJ2-1
CDR3: CASSQDTGGNEQFF
DNA: TGTGCCAGCAGCCAAGACACAGGGGGCAATGAGCAGTTCTTC

V: TRBV6-5
size: -
D: -
J: TRBJ1-3
CDR3: CASSSQGRGNTIYF
DNA: TGTGCCAGCAGTTCCCAGGGGAGGGGAAACACCATATATTTT

V: TRBV10-3
size: -
D: TRBD1
J: TRBJ1-5
CDR3: CATWTGSNQPQHF
DNA: TGTGCCACATGGACAGGGAGCAATCAGCCCCAGCATTTT

V: TRBV20-1
size: -
D: -
J: TRBJ1-1
CDR3: CSAPLRGVEAFF
DNA: TGCAGTGCCCCCCTCCGGGGCGTTGAAGCTTTCTTT

V: TRBV5-5
size: few
D: -
J: TRBJ2-5
CDR3: CASSLASIGQGRETQYF
DNA: TGTGCCAGCAGCTTGGCATCCATAGGGCAGGGCCGAGAGACCCAGTACTTC

V: TRBV4-2
size: -
D: -
J: TRBJ1-2
CDR3: CASSHAGFRGAMYGYTF
DNA: TGTGCCAGCAGCCATGCAGGATTTAGGGGGGCGATGTATGGCTACACCTTC

V: TRBV19
size: -
D: TRBD1
J: TRBJ1-6
CDR3: CASSIDRRQGYGNSPLHF
DNA: TGTGCCAGTAGTATAGATAGGAGACAGGGATACGGGAATTCACCCCTCCACTTT

V: TRBV11-2
size: -
D: TRBD2
J: TRBJ2-7
CDR3: CASSLARGGGSYEQYF
DNA: TGTGCCAGCAGCTTAGCACGGGGGGGCGGGTCCTACGAGCAGTACTTC

V: TRBV6-1
size: few
D: -
J: TRBJ2-7
CDR3: CASTPGTINYEQYF
DNA: TGTGCCAGCACCCCGGGTACAATTAACTACGAGCAGTACTTC

V: TRBV5-1
size: -
D: TRBD1
J: TRBJ2-7
CDR3: CASSWGQGPSYEQYF
DNA: TGCGCCAGCAGCTGGGGACAGGGACCTTCCTACGAGCAGTACTTC

V: TRBV20-1
size: few
D: -
J: TRBJ2-5
CDR3: CSARDGGGLRTQYF
DNA: TGCAGTGCTAGAGATGGCGGAGGGCTTAGGACCCAGTACTTC

V: TRBV28
size: -
D: -
J: TRBJ2-1
CDR3: CASSIPRRARGNEQFF
DNA: TGTGCCAGCAGTATCCCTCGGAGGGCCCGGGGGAATGAGCAGTTCTTC

V: TRBV6-2/TRBV6-3
size: few
D: -
J: TRBJ1-1
CDR3: CASSRTVFNTEAFF
DNA: TGTGCCAGCAGTCGGACAGTTTTTAACACTGAAGCTTTCTTT

V: TRBV11-2
size: -
D: -
J: TRBJ1-1
CDR3: CASSPGQWGTEAFF
DNA: TGTGCCAGCAGCCCCGGACAGTGGGGGACTGAAGCTTTCTTT

V: TRBV7-9
size: -
D: TRBD2
J: TRBJ2-7
CDR3: CASSTGLVTYEQYF
DNA: TGCGCCAGCAGCACCGGACTAGTCACCTACGAGCAGTACTTC

V: TRBV20-1
size: few
D: -
J: TRBJ2-3
CDR3: CSASGTSSTDTQYF
DNA: TGCAGTGCTAGCGGGACCTCTAGCACAGATACGCAGTATTTT

V: TRBV20-1
size: few
D: -
J: TRBJ1-1
CDR3: CSARARQATYEAFF
DNA: TGCAGTGCTAGAGCTCGACAGGCAACTTATGAAGCTTTCTTT

V: TRBV6-1
size: -
D: -
J: TRBJ1-4
CDR3: CASRVLNEKLFF
DNA: TGTGCCAGCAGGGTCCTCAATGAAAAACTGTTTTTT

V: TRBV20-1
size: few
D: -
J: TRBJ2-3
CDR3: CSARLEGGADTQYF
DNA: TGCAGTGCTAGGTTGGAGGGCGGAGCAGATACGCAGTATTTT

V: TRBV27
size: -
D: -
J: TRBJ2-3
CDR3: CASSSGWGGSTDTQYF
DNA: TGTGCCAGCAGTTCTGGGTGGGGCGGTAGCACAGATACGCAGTATTTT

V: TRBV28
size: once
D: -
J: TRBJ2-7
CDR3: CASSFRQNYEQYF
DNA: TGTGCCAGCAGTTTTAGACAGAACTACGAGCAGTACTTC

V: TRBV7-2
size: -
D: TRBD1
J: TRBJ2-7
CDR3: CASSLAGTGIARQYF
DNA: TGTGCCAGCAGCTTAGCCGGGACAGGGATCGCTAGGCAGTACTTC

V: TRBV7-2
size: -
D: -
J: TRBJ1-2
CDR3: CASTLRETGYTF
DNA: TGTGCCAGCACCCTCCGAGAGACGGGCTACACCTTC

V: TRBV2
size: -
D: -
J: TRBJ2-7
CDR3: CASRWTGTYEQYF
DNA: TGTGCCAGCAGGTGGACGGGAACCTACGAGCAGTACTTC

V: TRBV7-9
size: -
D: TRBD1
J: TRBJ1-6
CDR3: CASSLEDRVLHF
DNA: TGTGCCAGCAGCTTAGAGGACAGGGTACTCCACTTT

V: TRBV24-1
size: few
D: -
J: TRBJ1-6
CDR3: CATQWSPNSPLHF
DNA: TGTGCCACCCAATGGAGCCCTAATTCACCCCTCCACTTT

V: TRBV6-5
size: -
D: -
J: TRBJ1-2
CDR3: CASSYSSSRTNYGYTF
DNA: TGTGCCAGCAGTTACTCGAGTTCACGCACTAACTATGGCTACACCTTC

V: TRBV20-1
size: -
D: TRBD1
J: TRBJ1-6
CDR3: CSASGQGPSPLHF
DNA: TGCAGTGCTTCGGGACAGGGTCCTTCACCCCTCCACTTT

V: TRBV27
size: medium-sized
D: -
J: TRBJ1-6
CDR3: CASRTTGSVASPLHF
DNA: TGTGCCAGCAGGACGACGGGGAGTGTCGCTTCACCCCTCCACTTT

V: TRBV19
size: -
D: TRBD1
J: TRBJ2-6
CDR3: CASSIQGDTLYVLTF
DNA: TGTGCCAGTAGTATCCAGGGGGATACCCTATACGTCCTGACTTTC

V: TRBV7-2
size: once
D: -
J: TRBJ1-4
CDR3: CASRAGTTNEKLFF
DNA: TGTGCCAGCAGGGCCGGGACAACTAATGAAAAACTGTTTTTT

V: TRBV7-9
size: -
D: -
J: TRBJ1-2
CDR3: CASSPPLGGYGYTF
DNA: TGTGCCAGCAGCCCACCCTTGGGGGGCTATGGCTACACCTTC

V: TRBV28
size: -
D: -
J: TRBJ1-5
CDR3: CASSLAVGVGQPQHF
DNA: TGTGCCAGCAGTTTAGCCGTAGGGGTTGGTCAGCCCCAGCATTTT

V: TRBV5-1
size: -
D: -
J: TRBJ2-5
CDR3: CASSFQETQYF
DNA: TGCGCCAGCAGCTTCCAAGAGACCCAGTACTTC

V: TRBV7-9
size: -
D: -
J: TRBJ2-1
CDR3: CASSFGGTAGAYNEQFF
DNA: TGTGCCAGCAGCTTTGGGGGGACAGCGGGGGCCTACAATGAGCAGTTCTTC

V: TRBV6-1
size: few
D: TRBD1
J: TRBJ1-4
CDR3: CASRQTGGTNEKLFF
DNA: TGTGCCAGCAGGCAGACAGGGGGGACTAATGAAAAACTGTTTTTT

V: TRBV27
size: few
D: -
J: TRBJ1-3
CDR3: CASSLTGGSGNTIYF
DNA: TGTGCCAGCAGTCTAACAGGTGGATCTGGAAACACCATATATTTT

V: TRBV19
size: few
D: TRBD2
J: TRBJ2-5
CDR3: CASSIGPRSGGQETQYF
DNA: TGTGCCAGTAGTATAGGCCCGAGGAGCGGGGGGCAAGAGACCCAGTACTTC

V: TRBV28
size: -
D: -
J: TRBJ1-6
CDR3: CASSSGESSYNSPLHF
DNA: TGTGCCAGCAGTTCCGGAGAGAGCTCCTATAATTCACCCCTCCACTTT

V: TRBV11-2
size: -
D: TRBD2
J: TRBJ2-1
CDR3: CASRPGTSGAYNEQFF
DNA: TGTGCCAGCAGACCCGGGACTAGCGGAGCCTACAATGAGCAGTTCTTC

V: TRBV19
size: -
D: -
J: TRBJ1-2
CDR3: CASSIAGGPNYGYTF
DNA: TGTGCCAGTAGTATCGCCGGGGGGCCTAACTATGGCTACACCTTC

V: TRBV6-2/TRBV6-3
size: -
D: -
J: TRBJ1-2
CDR3: CASSFEAKYGYTF
DNA: TGTGCCAGCAGTTTCGAAGCTAAGTATGGCTACACCTTC

V: TRBV27
size: -
D: -
J: TRBJ1-2
CDR3: CASSFQGADYGYTF
DNA: TGTGCCAGCAGTTTCCAGGGTGCTGACTATGGCTACACCTTC

V: TRBV28
size: -
D: TRBD2
J: TRBJ2-7
CDR3: CASSETSGILYEQYF
DNA: TGTGCCAGCAGTGAGACTAGCGGGATACTCTACGAGCAGTACTTC

V: TRBV24-1
size: few
D: TRBD2
J: TRBJ2-1
CDR3: CATSDPGLAGGPSGQFF
DNA: TGTGCCACCAGTGATCCTGGACTAGCGGGAGGGCCAAGTGGGCAGTTCTTC

V: TRBV20-1
size: -
D: -
J: TRBJ1-1
CDR3: CSASSRPNTEAFF
DNA: TGCAGTGCTAGTTCGCGGCCGAACACTGAAGCTTTCTTT

V: TRBV11-3
size: once
D: -
J: TRBJ2-3
CDR3: CASSLLSGRGDTQYF
DNA: TGTGCCAGCAGCTTATTGTCAGGGCGAGGGGATACGCAGTATTTT

V: TRBV20-1
size: few
D: -
J: TRBJ2-5
CDR3: CSARDRTVHQETQYF
DNA: TGCAGTGCTAGAGATCGAACGGTGCATCAAGAGACCCAGTACTTC

V: TRBV7-9
size: -
D: TRBD1
J: TRBJ2-1
CDR3: CASSSTGTGGYNEQFF
DNA: TGTGCCAGCAGCTCTACCGGGACAGGGGGTTACAATGAGCAGTTCTTC

V: TRBV6-5
size: few
D: -
J: TRBJ2-2
CDR3: CASSYGFGGELFF
DNA: TGTGCCAGCAGTTACGGGTTCGGCGGGGAGCTGTTTTTT

V: TRBV5-1
size: -
D: TRBD2
J: TRBJ2-3
CDR3: CASSLAGSGVTDTQYF
DNA: TGCGCCAGCAGCTTGGCCGGCAGCGGGGTGACAGATACGCAGTATTTT